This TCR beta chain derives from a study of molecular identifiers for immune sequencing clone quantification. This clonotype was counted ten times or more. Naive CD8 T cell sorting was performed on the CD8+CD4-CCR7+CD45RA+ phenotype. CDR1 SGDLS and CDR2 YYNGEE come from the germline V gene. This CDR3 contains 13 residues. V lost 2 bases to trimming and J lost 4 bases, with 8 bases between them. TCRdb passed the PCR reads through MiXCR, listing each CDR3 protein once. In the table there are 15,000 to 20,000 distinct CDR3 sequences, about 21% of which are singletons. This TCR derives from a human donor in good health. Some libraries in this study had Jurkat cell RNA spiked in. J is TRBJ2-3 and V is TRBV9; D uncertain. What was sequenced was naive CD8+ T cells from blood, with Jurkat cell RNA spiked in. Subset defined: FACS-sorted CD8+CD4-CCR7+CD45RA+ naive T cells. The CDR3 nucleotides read TGTGCCAGCAGCGTGGGCTATTCAGATACGCAGTATTTT. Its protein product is CASSVGYSDTQYF.